These T cell receptor beta chains were read from a single sample in a study of cytomegalovirus exposure and HLA in healthy donors. Produced via immunoSEQ multiplex PCR; TCRdb's table is partial and in-frame only. The data hold about 150,000 clones, with around 79% observed a single time. Material: PBMCs. Receptor source: a man in his thirties or forties in good health and CMV-seropositive. Each CDR3 is given with its conserved first and last residue. A D gene is named only where the DNA matches it firmly. Some rows have no size entry. The others give once, few or many, or a class for an expanded clone.

j_call: TRBJ1-1; v_call: TRBV4-1; d_call: .; clone_size: .; cdr3_nt: TGCGCCAGCAGCGTGCCCGGGGGGAACACTGAAGCTTTCTTT; cdr3_aa: CASSVPGGNTEAFF
j_call: TRBJ2-5; v_call: TRBV27; d_call: TRBD2; clone_size: .; cdr3_nt: TGTGCCAGCAGTGAGGGACTAGCGGGCCCCCGAGAGACCCAGTACTTC; cdr3_aa: CASSEGLAGPRETQYF
j_call: TRBJ1-4; v_call: TRBV5-4; d_call: TRBD1; clone_size: .; cdr3_nt: TGTGCCAGCAGCCCGACAGGGGGAATCGGTGAAAAACTGTTTTTT; cdr3_aa: CASSPTGGIGEKLFF
j_call: TRBJ1-2; v_call: TRBV18; d_call: .; clone_size: .; cdr3_nt: TGTGCCAGCTCACTGACAGCCTATGGCTACACCTTC; cdr3_aa: CASSLTAYGYTF
j_call: TRBJ1-5; v_call: TRBV18; d_call: TRBD1; clone_size: .; cdr3_nt: TGTGCCAGCTCACCACGACAGGGGAATCAGCCCCAGCATTTT; cdr3_aa: CASSPRQGNQPQHF
j_call: TRBJ2-7; v_call: TRBV5-1; d_call: TRBD2; clone_size: .; cdr3_nt: TGCGCCAGCAGCTTGAGGCTAGCGGGGGCCTTAGATTACGAGCAGTACTTC; cdr3_aa: CASSLRLAGALDYEQYF
j_call: TRBJ2-2; v_call: TRBV7-3; d_call: TRBD2; clone_size: .; cdr3_nt: TGTGCCAGCAGCTTGGGACTAGCTGGGGGAACCGGGGAGCTGTTTTTT; cdr3_aa: CASSLGLAGGTGELFF
j_call: TRBJ2-5; v_call: TRBV13; d_call: .; clone_size: .; cdr3_nt: TGTGCCAGCAGCTCGGTTAGAGAACTACAAGAGACCCAGTACTTC; cdr3_aa: CASSSVRELQETQYF
j_call: TRBJ1-2; v_call: TRBV27; d_call: .; clone_size: .; cdr3_nt: TGTGCCAGCAGTTTATCACAGGACTATGGCTACACCTTC; cdr3_aa: CASSLSQDYGYTF
j_call: TRBJ2-7; v_call: TRBV6-1; d_call: TRBD1; clone_size: .; cdr3_nt: TGTGCCAGCAGTGCGGGACAGCCCTACGAGCAGTACTTC; cdr3_aa: CASSAGQPYEQYF
j_call: TRBJ2-7; v_call: TRBV9; d_call: .; clone_size: .; cdr3_nt: TGTGCCAGCACCAGGACACCACAGGACGAGCAGTACTTC; cdr3_aa: CASTRTPQDEQYF
j_call: TRBJ1-1; v_call: TRBV7-2; d_call: .; clone_size: .; cdr3_nt: TGTGCCAGCAGCCGAAGGACAGATACTGAAGCTTTCTTT; cdr3_aa: CASSRRTDTEAFF
j_call: TRBJ2-2; v_call: TRBV19; d_call: TRBD1; clone_size: .; cdr3_nt: TGTGCCAGCGGGACAGGGATTAACACCGGGGAGCTGTTTTTT; cdr3_aa: CASGTGINTGELFF
j_call: TRBJ1-2; v_call: TRBV5-6; d_call: TRBD1; clone_size: .; cdr3_nt: TGTGCCAGCAGCTTGTCCCCGGGACAGGGGAACGGCTACACCTTC; cdr3_aa: CASSLSPGQGNGYTF
j_call: TRBJ1-2; v_call: TRBV7-8; d_call: .; clone_size: .; cdr3_nt: TGTGCCAGCAGCCGCCAGGCAGGGGCCACGAACTTTAACTATGGCTACACCTTC; cdr3_aa: CASSRQAGATNFNYGYTF
j_call: TRBJ2-3; v_call: TRBV6-4; d_call: .; clone_size: .; cdr3_nt: TGTGCCAGCAGTGACTCGTATACAGATACGCAGTATTTT; cdr3_aa: CASSDSYTDTQYF
j_call: TRBJ1-6; v_call: TRBV6-1; d_call: .; clone_size: few; cdr3_nt: TGTGCCAGCAGTGAAGTGGGCAGGGGAAATTCACCCCTCCACTTT; cdr3_aa: CASSEVGRGNSPLHF
j_call: TRBJ2-7; v_call: TRBV7-4; d_call: TRBD1; clone_size: .; cdr3_nt: TGTGCCAGCAGCTTAGGCTGTGGGGCAGGGGGAACCTACGAGCAGTACTTC; cdr3_aa: CASSLGCGAGGTYEQYF
j_call: TRBJ1-1; v_call: TRBV7-3; d_call: .; clone_size: few; cdr3_nt: TGTGCCAGCAGCTTAACTCCGGGAGCGAACACTGAAGCTTTCTTT; cdr3_aa: CASSLTPGANTEAFF
j_call: TRBJ2-2; v_call: TRBV6-6; d_call: TRBD2; clone_size: .; cdr3_nt: TGTGCCAGCAGCCGGGGAGGGCTAAACACCGGGGAGCTGTTTTTT; cdr3_aa: CASSRGGLNTGELFF
j_call: TRBJ2-2; v_call: TRBV27; d_call: .; clone_size: .; cdr3_nt: TGTGCCAGCAGTTTTACAGAGAACACCGGGGAGCTGTTTTTT; cdr3_aa: CASSFTENTGELFF
j_call: TRBJ2-5; v_call: TRBV7-6; d_call: .; clone_size: .; cdr3_nt: TGTGCCAGCAGCTTAGGGTCCAGCCAAGAGACCCAGTACTTC; cdr3_aa: CASSLGSSQETQYF
j_call: TRBJ2-1; v_call: TRBV9; d_call: .; clone_size: .; cdr3_nt: TGTGCCAGCAGCGGACTAGCTCGGGGGGCCAACAATGAGCAGTTCTTC; cdr3_aa: CASSGLARGANNEQFF
j_call: TRBJ2-1; v_call: TRBV6-5; d_call: TRBD2; clone_size: .; cdr3_nt: TGTGCCAGCAGTTCCCCCGGGACTAGCGGGTCTCGGGAGCAGTTCTTC; cdr3_aa: CASSSPGTSGSREQFF
j_call: TRBJ1-6; v_call: TRBV5-1; d_call: .; clone_size: once; cdr3_nt: TGCGCCAGCAGCCCTGCCGGTGGACATTTGATTTACTCCTATAATTCACCCCTCCACTTT; cdr3_aa: CASSPAGGHLIYSYNSPLHF
j_call: TRBJ2-1; v_call: TRBV5-6; d_call: .; clone_size: .; cdr3_nt: TGTGCCAGCAGCTCGACAGGACTTCGAAATGAGCAGTTCTTC; cdr3_aa: CASSSTGLRNEQFF
j_call: TRBJ2-3; v_call: TRBV10-3; d_call: TRBD2; clone_size: few; cdr3_nt: TGTGCCCTAAATAGCGGGGGGGCCGGAGATACGCAGTATTTT; cdr3_aa: CALNSGGAGDTQYF
j_call: TRBJ1-3; v_call: TRBV5-6; d_call: .; clone_size: .; cdr3_nt: TGTGCCAGCAGCTCTGCCTCAGCCTCCGACGGGAGAAACACCATATACTTT; cdr3_aa: CASSSASASDGRNTIYF
j_call: TRBJ1-1; v_call: TRBV2; d_call: .; clone_size: .; cdr3_nt: TGTGCCAGCAGAAAATCTCGGGGGGCGGACACTGAAGCTTTCTTT; cdr3_aa: CASRKSRGADTEAFF
j_call: TRBJ2-2; v_call: TRBV4-3; d_call: .; clone_size: .; cdr3_nt: TGCGCCAGCAGCCAAGAGGTGGCTTCCGGGGAGCTGTTTTTT; cdr3_aa: CASSQEVASGELFF
j_call: TRBJ1-2; v_call: TRBV19; d_call: .; clone_size: .; cdr3_nt: TGTGCCACCGGGGGGGGACTGGGCTACACCTTC; cdr3_aa: CATGGGLGYTF
j_call: TRBJ1-4; v_call: TRBV30; d_call: TRBD1; clone_size: few; cdr3_nt: TGTGCCTGGCACACAGGGGGGGGTGAAAAACTGTTTTTT; cdr3_aa: CAWHTGGGEKLFF
j_call: TRBJ2-2; v_call: TRBV9; d_call: TRBD1; clone_size: .; cdr3_nt: TGTGCCAGCAGCCCCCCAATTGAGGGGGCGCGGCCTACCGGGGAGCTGTTTTTT; cdr3_aa: CASSPPIEGARPTGELFF
j_call: TRBJ1-3; v_call: TRBV5-1; d_call: .; clone_size: .; cdr3_nt: TGCGCCAGCAGCTGGCAAGCTGGAAACACCATATATTTT; cdr3_aa: CASSWQAGNTIYF
j_call: TRBJ2-7; v_call: TRBV29-1; d_call: TRBD2; clone_size: .; cdr3_nt: TGCAGCGTTGGTACTAGCGGGGGTGTGGGGAACGAGCAGTACTTC; cdr3_aa: CSVGTSGGVGNEQYF
j_call: TRBJ2-5; v_call: TRBV2; d_call: .; clone_size: .; cdr3_nt: TGTGCCAGCCGCCCCCAGGCGGGCCAGCAAGAGACCCAGTACTTC; cdr3_aa: CASRPQAGQQETQYF
j_call: TRBJ2-1; v_call: TRBV27; d_call: TRBD2; clone_size: .; cdr3_nt: TGTGCCAGCAGTTTACGGGAGGGTCGCTCCTACAATGAGCAGTTCTTC; cdr3_aa: CASSLREGRSYNEQFF
j_call: TRBJ1-6; v_call: TRBV6-5; d_call: .; clone_size: once; cdr3_nt: TGTGCCAGCAGTTACTCTGAGATTTCACCCCTCCACTTT; cdr3_aa: CASSYSEISPLHF
j_call: TRBJ1-4; v_call: TRBV7-9; d_call: .; clone_size: .; cdr3_nt: TGTGCCAGCACCGGAGGGAGGGCCCAAGCTAATGAAAAACTGTTTTTT; cdr3_aa: CASTGGRAQANEKLFF
j_call: TRBJ1-1; v_call: TRBV19; d_call: .; clone_size: .; cdr3_nt: TGTGCCAGTAGTATGGGGAACAGGGCGAACACTGAAGCTTTCTTT; cdr3_aa: CASSMGNRANTEAFF
j_call: TRBJ2-3; v_call: TRBV2; d_call: .; clone_size: .; cdr3_nt: TGTGCCAGCAGGACCCTAGAAGCGGCTAGCACAGATACGCAGTATTTT; cdr3_aa: CASRTLEAASTDTQYF